Reported below is one T cell receptor (beta chain). This clonotype was detected ten times or more. Its antigen is unknown. Base qualities were left out, and no much larger clone turns up one base away. Every donor was a healthy Caucasian. Three pairs of female monozygotic twins, all aged about 18 to 29 years, were included in the twin cohort. Peripheral blood mononuclear cells were used as the source from which RNA for TCR libraries was isolated. This specimen comes from a study of identical twins (dated by TCRdb to 2016 to 2017). Study-wide context: To test whether fetal clonotypes persist, the study used deep sequencing on TCR alpha and beta repertoires from monozygotic twins, unrelated adults of various ages, and cord blood. To rule out contamination, the twin experiments were replicated at different times with different library preparation protocols. What the study reported, not specific to this receptor: Recombination models systematically underestimated out-of-frame TCR alpha sharing in monozygotic twins but agreed with sharing between unrelated individuals. Excess twin sharing in beta out-of-frame sequences was weaker because fewer shared sequences lowered the signal-to-noise ratio. Out-of-frame TCR alpha sequences shared between twins showed an excess of low generation-probability sequences compared with coincidental sharing between unrelated individuals. Abundant cord blood beta clonotypes carried fewer insertions; young adult naive repertoires showed a weaker similar trend, while memory repertoires showed none. Because the same donors could not be followed over many years, the conclusions depended on cross-sectional statistical analysis. Invariant T cells such as MAIT and iNKT could partly confound zero-insertion analyses, although diverse VJ usage argued against such confounding for most clonotypes.

Trimming at the junction amounts to 1 base on V and 7 bases on J, and the germline ends lie 17 bases apart. The cysteine opens and the phenylalanine closes a CDR3 of 14 amino acids. The entry retains the CDR3 DNA only, 42 bases that are in frame from base 1. CDR1 and CDR2, per the germline V gene (reference sequence), are DFQATT and SNEGSKA. Libraries came from 5' RACE. The listed sequencing device is Illumina HiSeq 2000. A universal primer binding site was introduced by template switching, and a unique molecular identifier was present in the final cDNA, enabling accurate counting of TCR cDNA molecules. First-strand cDNA for TCR alpha and beta chains was synthesized from specific primers in the conserved constant-segment region. To control for contamination, every cDNA library carried two barcodes: a SMART-Mk sample barcode plus Illumina barcodes. TruSeq adapter sequences along with Illumina sample barcodes were introduced in two successive PCR steps. The Illumina HiSeq platform was used with custom primers to sequence TCR alpha and beta cDNA libraries. Per the source publication's procedure: Unique molecular identifiers were extracted from raw reads with MiGEC, and CDR3 positions were determined with MiXCR. Recombination models were inferred per individual with the repgenHMM and IGoR tools using an EM algorithm. Shared clonotype analysis was performed with the tcR package in R, normalizing sharing by the product of cloneset sizes. To study raw recombination without the effects of thymic and clonal selection, out-of-frame nonproductive sequences were analyzed. In TCRdb, the public reads were trimmed at Q25 with fastp and aligned with MiXCR, with productive beta chains retained. Identical CDR3 protein sequences are pooled into one entry, listed with their most common genes and DNA. Clone size and V and J calls follow TCRdb, not the original study. This sample comprises some 590,000 distinct CDR3 sequences, roughly 9.9% of them detected only once. The ten largest clones add up to approximately 3.2% of the sample.

The same specimen was also included in a second study, on yellow fever vaccine responses in identical twins. The second study, in turn, reports: The T cell response to vaccination in identical twins was reported by the authors to appear partly convergent and partly personalized. In identical twins, the study followed T cell clones that responded to the vaccine with precision.

This TCR was recovered from a woman in her late teens or twenties in good health. The receptor chain draws on TRBV20-1 and TRBJ2-7; the best D guess is TRBD1, with 6 bases matching. Material for sequencing was PBMCs. In nucleotide form, the sequence is TGCAGTGCTAGAGTAAACAGGGTTCCGGGGGAGCAGTACTTC. The resulting protein is CSARVNRVPGEQYF.